This T cell receptor (beta chain) emerged from a study of brain T cells in children with intractable seizures. Overall study results and limits: Absence of clones before surgery may stem from lower sequencing depth.

The method was immunoSEQ multiplex PCR; TCRdb's version includes in-frame clones alone and lacks a portion of them. The repertoire consists of about 40,000 clones, with about nine tenths occurring once and the leading ten covering 6.3%. As for this clone: Its cognate antigen is unknown.

CDR1 MGHRA and CDR2 YSYEKL come from the germline V gene. V lost 4 bases and J lost 2; bases outside the gene matches: 10. The CDR3 has 17 amino acids. Pre-surgery treatment included at least one anti-epileptic drug. The TCR was taken from a girl aged 2-10 years with tuberous sclerosis and intractable seizures. The V call is TRBV4-1, the J call TRBJ2-3; 9 bases are a match to TRBD2. The specimen comprised peripheral blood, sampled at surgery. In DNA, the CDR3 is TGCGCCAGCAGCCTGACTAGCGGTGAACCCAACACAGATACGCAGTATTTT. This gives the protein CASSLTSGEPNTDTQYF.